The next 17 T cell receptor beta chains were all read from a single sample in a study of cytotoxic CD8 clonotypes in ibrutinib-treated CLL. The assay was immunoSEQ multiplex PCR, and TCRdb's table has in-frame clones only and misses some. This sample has some 290,000 clones, with almost 80% found just once. The specimen comprised PBMCs, sampled before ibrutinib treatment. These receptors all stem from a human donor with chronic lymphocytic leukemia.

This chain joins TRBV5-1 and TRBJ2-7; the D gene is possibly TRBD2 (5 bases). The CDR3 extends over 15 amino acids. V lost 0 bases to trimming and J lost 5 bases, with 15 bases between them. The germline V gene encodes CDR1 SGHRS and CDR2 YFSETQ. The CDR3 loop reads CASSLVGSSLNEQYF. Here the CDR3 DNA reads TGCGCCAGCAGCTTGGTGGGCTCTAGCCTCAACGAGCAGTACTTC.

V and J are TRBV7-9 and TRBJ1-2; TRBD1 matches 8 bases. The CDR3 runs 13 residues. CDR1 is SEHNR and CDR2 is FQNEAQ in the germline V gene (reference sequence). V was pared by 7 bases and J by 7 bases, with 8 bases of the junction left unmatched. The chain's CDR3 is CASTGQDEGGYTF. CDR3 coding DNA: TGTGCCAGCACGGGACAGGATGAGGGTGGCTACACCTTC.

Remarks on this clone: Within the sample, other DNA sequences also encode this same CDR3. The V and J genes are TRBV7-9 and TRBJ2-1, with 7 bases that match TRBD2. Unmatched junction bases numbered 6, after V lost 3 bases and J lost 4 bases. There are 15 residues in the CDR3. Per germline, CDR1 SEHNR and CDR2 FQNEAQ (reference sequence). The CDR3 here is CASSFGLAEYNEQFF. For the CDR3, the DNA is TGTGCCAGCAGCTTTGGGCTAGCGGAATACAATGAGCAGTTCTTC.

V gene TRBV7-2 combines with J gene TRBJ2-7, with a weak D call TRBD1 (5 bases). CDR1 and CDR2 from the germline V gene are SGHTA and FQGNSA. The CDR3 consists of 12 residues. V dropped 6 bases and J dropped 4 bases, with 10 bases sitting between them. CDR3 region: CASRQGEYEQYF. CDR3 bases: TGTGCCAGCAGGCAAGGGGAATACGAGCAGTACTTC.

The CDR3 is CASSRWGTGNQPQHF. The CDR3 DNA follows: TGTGCCAGCAGCCGCTGGGGGACAGGCAATCAGCCCCAGCATTTT. V usage is TRBV7-6 and J usage is TRBJ1-5, with 7 bases lining up with TRBD1. The junction had 6 bases not matched to a gene; V was cut back by 5 bases and J by 2 bases. CDR1 is SGHVS and CDR2 is FNYEAQ in the germline V gene. CDR3 length equals 15 residues.

The V gene is TRBV7-2, the J gene TRBJ2-7; 10 bases match TRBD2. Losses at the gene ends were 1 base for V and 4 bases for J; bases not matched to a gene: 7. Germline values: CDR1 SGHTA, CDR2 FQGNSA. CDR3 length equals 16 residues. The CDR3 here is CASSLESGRAHYEQYF. DNA of the CDR3: TGTGCCAGCAGCTTAGAGAGCGGGAGGGCCCATTACGAGCAGTACTTC.

The chain is built from TRBV6-1 and TRBJ2-7, with 7 positions matching TRBD1. The germline CDR1 and CDR2 sequences are MNHNS and SASEGT. V gave up 10 bases and J gave up 4 bases; unmatched junction bases: 10. CDR3 length: 13 amino acids. This chain's CDR3 is CAITPGQMYEQYF. The CDR3 coding sequence is TGTGCCATAACCCCGGGACAGATGTACGAGCAGTACTTC.

The chain links TRBV7-9 to TRBJ2-7, with 8 bases lining up with TRBD1. V lost 5 bases, J lost 12 bases, and 9 bases stayed unmatched. Germline V gene lookup returns CDR1 SEHNR and CDR2 FQNEAQ (reference sequence). This CDR3 is built from 12 residues. CDR3 loop: CASSRDRGLLYF. CDR3 DNA sequence: TGTGCCAGCAGCCGTGACAGGGGTCTTCTGTACTTC.

The genes are TRBV7-3 and TRBJ1-1; TRBD1 is a possible D gene (5 bases). This CDR3 has 13 amino acids. The ends were cut back, 1 base at V and 4 bases at J, with 7 bases in the middle. Germline CDR1 SGHTA, CDR2 FQGTGA. CDR3 protein: CASSLMQGTEAFF. CDR3 DNA: TGTGCCAGCAGCTTAATGCAGGGCACTGAAGCTTTCTTT.

The chain is built from TRBV6-6 and TRBJ2-1; no firm D call. The V gene lost 6 bases and the J gene lost 7 bases, with 16 bases spanning the gap. From germline, CDR1 is MNHNY and CDR2 SVGAGI (reference sequence). The CDR3 extends over 14 amino acids. CDR3 region: CASRGMVGGNEQFF. CDR3 in DNA: TGTGCCAGCAGGGGCATGGTCGGTGGGAATGAGCAGTTCTTC.

The CDR3 region is CASRQLYAPSTASNQPQHF. The CDR3 DNA reads as TGTGCCAGCAGGCAACTCTACGCTCCCTCGACAGCCAGCAATCAGCCCCAGCATTTT. This rearrangement joins TRBV28 to TRBJ1-5; maybe TRBD1 (5 bases). The germline gives CDR1 MDHEN, CDR2 SYDVKM. CDR3 length equals 19 residues. V was cut by 6 bases and J by 1 base, with 25 bases left in between.

The chain combines TRBV28 with TRBJ1-1; D gene unclear. CDR3 length: 11 residues. Looked up from germline, CDR1 is MDHEN and CDR2 is SYDVKM. The V end was cut by 7 bases, the J end by 6 bases, with 9 bases between. CDR3: CASTKSPEAFF. The CDR3 nucleotides are TGTGCCAGCACAAAATCACCTGAAGCTTTCTTT.

The rearrangement joins TRBV18 to TRBJ2-2; TRBD1 agrees at 8 bases. Germline V lookup: CDR1 KGHSH, CDR2 LQKENI. Losses at the gene ends were 2 bases for V and 1 base for J; bases not matched to a gene: 0. The CDR3 is 15 residues long. The CDR3 DNA follows: TGTGCCAGCTCACCAGGGACAGGGAACACCGGGGAGCTGTTTTTT. It encodes CASSPGTGNTGELFF.

This clone is a singleton in its sample. This chain connects TRBV9 to TRBJ2-3, with 8 bases matching TRBD2. The germline V gene encodes CDR1 SGDLS and CDR2 YYNGEE. This CDR3 is built from 16 residues. Trimming removed 4 bases from V and 3 bases from J; junction bases left unmatched: 10. The CDR3 region has the DNA TGTGCCAGCAGCCCCAGAAGCGGGAGCATAACAGATACGCAGTATTTT. It is translated as CASSPRSGSITDTQYF. The full variable domain, rest sourced from reference TRBV9 and TRBJ2-3, is DSGVTQTPKHLITATGQRVTLRCSPRSGDLSVYWYQQSLDQGLQFLIQYYNGEERAKGNILERFSAQQFPDLHSELNLSSLELGDSALYFCASSPRSGSITDTQYFGPGTRLTVL.

This chain links TRBV18 with TRBJ2-7; 11 positions match TRBD1. The CDR3 is 20 amino acids. The V and J ends lost 3 bases and 5 bases, in that order; junction bases with no gene match: 21. CDR1 and CDR2 from the germline V gene are KGHSH and LQKENI. The CDR3 DNA reads TGTGCCAGCTCACCCCTCTGGACAGGGGGCGGAATGTACAGTCCCCACGAGCAGTACTTC. Amino acids: CASSPLWTGGGMYSPHEQYF.

This clone occurred a few times. The chain couples TRBV15 to TRBJ1-1; 8 bases line up with TRBD1. The CDR3 consists of 15 residues. Germline CDR1 is LNHNV and CDR2 is YYDKDF (reference sequence). With V trimmed by 5 bases and J by 8 bases, 13 bases remained unmatched. CDR3 protein: CATSVPGQDRMEAFF. The CDR3 DNA sequence: TGTGCCACCAGCGTCCCGGGACAGGACAGGATGGAAGCTTTCTTT. The variable domain in full, completed from reference TRBV15 and TRBJ1-1, reads DAMVIQNPRYQVTQFGKPVTLSCSQTLNHNVMYWYQQKSSQAPKLLFHYYDKDFNNEADTPDNFQSRRPNTSFCFLDIRSPGLGDTAMYLCATSVPGQDRMEAFFGQGTRLTVV.

The rearrangement uses TRBV11-2 and TRBJ2-3, with a possible D match to TRBD1 (6 bases). The CDR3 totals 16 residues. In germline, CDR1 is SGHAT, CDR2 FQNNGV. V was clipped by 5 bases and J by 1 base, with 16 bases between them. This CDR3 reads CASSKFSGERTDTQYF. CDR3 sequence (DNA): TGTGCCAGCAGCAAATTTTCAGGGGAACGCACAGATACGCAGTATTTT.